Presented here are 30 T cell receptor beta chains from one specimen sequenced in a study of T cells after yellow fever vaccination. One entry per CDR3 protein results from TCRdb running MiXCR on the 5' RACE reads. The sample consists of 100,000 to 150,000 distinct CDR3 sequences, 6% to 8% of them appearing once. The starting material was CD4+ T cells sorted from PBMCs, obtained less than 11 days after the first yellow fever vaccination. All receptors derive from a man younger than 30 who received the YFV17D yellow fever vaccine.

This clonotype was counted at least ten times. The chain recombines TRBV7-2 with TRBJ2-7; 11 positions match TRBD2. CDR3 length: 15 residues. J was trimmed by 6 bases and V by 4 bases; bases with no gene match: 8. From germline, CDR1 is SGHTA and CDR2 FQGNSA. The chain's CDR3 is CASSSAGTSGAEQYF. In DNA form, the CDR3 reads TGTGCCAGCAGCTCAGCCGGGACTAGCGGCGCCGAGCAGTACTTC. Drawing the rest from reference TRBV7-2 and TRBJ2-7, the complete variable domain is GAGVSQSPSNKVTEKGKDVELRCDPISGHTALYWYRQSLGQGLEFLIYFQGNSAPDKSGLPSDRFSAERTGGSVSTLTIQRTQQEDSAVYLCASSSAGTSGAEQYFGPGTRLTVT.

In this sample, this clonotype turned up many times. The rearrangement joins TRBV7-9 to TRBJ2-1; D unclear. The germline gives CDR1 SEHNR, CDR2 FQNEAQ (reference sequence). The CDR3 contains 11 residues. The V end lost 1 base, the J end lost 10 bases, and 5 bases lay between the germline ends. The CDR3 reads CASSLEWEQFF. In DNA, the CDR3 is TGTGCCAGCAGCTTAGAGTGGGAGCAGTTCTTC.

This clonotype was seen many times. The rearrangement joins TRBV5-1 to TRBJ2-3; D ambiguous. This CDR3 is built from 16 residues. With 4 bases removed from V and 2 bases from J, the gap between germline ends came to 17 bases. The germline V gene encodes CDR1 SGHRS and CDR2 YFSETQ. CDR3: CASSLSRFPTTDTQYF. The DNA for the CDR3 is TGCGCCAGCAGCCTATCACGGTTTCCCACCACAGATACGCAGTATTTT.

The chain carries TRBV28 and TRBJ2-7; TRBD1 might be the D (5 bases). This CDR3 comprises 13 residues. Germline assignment: CDR1 MDHEN and CDR2 SYDVKM. V was clipped by 2 bases and J by 6 bases, with 11 bases between them. CDR3 residues: CASSLDSFSEQYV. The CDR3 nucleotides are TGTGCCAGCAGTTTAGACAGCTTTTCCGAGCAGTACGTC.

This clonotype occurred many times. This chain links TRBV29-1 with TRBJ1-1; no clear D gene. Germline V gene sequence: CDR1 SQVTM, CDR2 ANQGSEA. This CDR3 has 13 residues. V was shortened by 1 base and J by 4 bases, with 10 bases between the two germline ends. The CDR3: CSVEGARGTEAFF. CDR3 nucleotides: TGCAGCGTTGAAGGGGCGCGGGGCACTGAAGCTTTCTTT.

There are many counts of this clonotype. This chain links TRBV4-1 with TRBJ2-1; the D is unclear. Germline V gene sequence: CDR1 MGHRA, CDR2 YSYEKL. Trimming stripped 4 bases from V and 3 bases from J, with 7 bases between. This CDR3 has 13 amino acids. CDR3 sequence reads: CASSPQIYNEQFF. The CDR3 DNA reads as TGCGCCAGCAGCCCCCAAATCTACAATGAGCAGTTCTTC.

Ten or more counts support this clonotype. The chain carries TRBV10-3 and TRBJ1-1; 7 positions agree with TRBD1. This CDR3 region has 12 residues. After removal of 5 bases from V and 6 bases from J, the junction contained 3 bases not matched to a gene. Per the germline V gene, CDR1 is ENHRY and CDR2 is SYGVKD. The CDR3 region has the DNA TGTGCCATCAGTACAGGGGCCGCTGAAGCTTTCTTT. Its protein is CAISTGAAEAFF.

This clonotype was counted many times. This chain joins TRBV18 and TRBJ1-2; no clear D gene. From germline, CDR1 is KGHSH and CDR2 LQKENI. Trimming removed 1 base from V and 0 bases from J, with 3 bases in between. CDR3 length: 13 amino acids. CDR3 DNA: TGTGCCAGCTCACCACAGCCTAACTATGGCTACACCTTC. Translated: CASSPQPNYGYTF.

This clonotype was seen many times. This sequence joins TRBV6-5 and TRBJ1-4, with 7 nucleotides matching TRBD1. CDR3 length equals 14 residues. Germline lookup yields CDR1 MNHEY and CDR2 SVGAGI. The ends lost 8 bases at V and 0 bases at J; junction bases unmatched: 3. The CDR3, as DNA: TGTGCCAGCTCCAGGGGGGCAACTAATGAAAAACTGTTTTTT. Its translation is CASSRGATNEKLFF.

This clonotype was counted ten times or more. The chain has TRBV7-9 and TRBJ2-7; D not certain. Per the germline V gene, CDR1 is SEHNR and CDR2 is FQNEAQ (reference sequence). V lost 5 bases, J lost 0 bases, and 5 bases lay in between. This CDR3 comprises 12 residues. The CDR3 DNA is TGTGCCAGCAGCCCACCCTCCTACGAGCAGTACTTC. It yields the protein CASSPPSYEQYF.

This clonotype was observed a few times. The chain recombines TRBV5-4 with TRBJ2-3; perhaps TRBD2 as D (5 bases). The CDR3 totals 13 residues. CDR1 is SGHNT, CDR2 YYREEE, per germline (reference sequence). The V end lost 3 bases, the J end lost 4 bases, and 9 bases lay between the germline ends. The CDR3 protein is CASSSWTADTQYF. CDR3 coding DNA: TGTGCCAGCAGCTCATGGACTGCAGATACGCAGTATTTT.

This clonotype was counted at least ten times. The rearrangement joins TRBV4-3 to TRBJ2-5, with D possibly matching TRBD2 (5 bases). Germline V gives CDR1 LGHNA, CDR2 YSLEER. CDR3 size: 16 residues. Trimming pared 1 base from V and 2 bases from J, leaving 14 bases between. The CDR3: CASSQGGLLTQETQYF. DNA of the CDR3: TGCGCCAGCAGCCAAGGAGGACTTCTAACTCAAGAGACCCAGTACTTC.

This clonotype was detected many times. J is TRBJ2-1 and V is TRBV5-1, with D unresolved. CDR3 length equals 16 residues. Trimming cost V 5 bases and J 5 bases, with 20 bases left between them. Per germline, CDR1 SGHRS and CDR2 YFSETQ. The CDR3 loop is CASSKIEATFHNEQFF. The CDR3 nucleotides read TGCGCCAGCAGTAAAATAGAGGCAACCTTCCACAATGAGCAGTTCTTC.

This clonotype showed up many times. The chain is built from TRBV4-3 and TRBJ2-3; D unresolved. The V gene's germline CDR1 is LGHNA and CDR2 YSLEER. The CDR3 runs 15 residues. The V end was cut by 4 bases, the J end by 1 base, with 12 bases between. The CDR3: CASSLGGARTDTQYF. The CDR3 DNA sequence: TGCGCCAGCAGCCTGGGCGGAGCGCGCACAGATACGCAGTATTTT.

V gene TRBV5-1 combines with J gene TRBJ2-5; D may be TRBD1 or TRBD2 (5 bases each). This CDR3 is built from 13 residues. Per germline, CDR1 SGHRS and CDR2 YFSETQ. V was pared by 4 bases and J by 5 bases, with 12 bases between. CDR3 DNA sequence: TGCGCCAGCAGCCTGGGACCCGACGAGACCCAGTACTTC. Its translation: CASSLGPDETQYF.

This clonotype occurred many times. The rearrangement joins TRBV15 to TRBJ1-5; D gene uncertain. This CDR3 comprises 12 residues. Germline CDR1 and CDR2: LNHNV and YYDKDF (reference sequence). The V gene lost 0 bases and the J gene lost 7 bases, with 4 bases spanning the gap. The CDR3 reads CATSRDRQPQHF. The CDR3 nucleotides are TGTGCCACCAGCAGAGATCGGCAGCCCCAGCATTTT. The full variable domain, completed using reference TRBV15 and TRBJ1-5, is DAMVIQNPRYQVTQFGKPVTLSCSQTLNHNVMYWYQQKSSQAPKLLFHYYDKDFNNEADTPDNFQSRRPNTSFCFLDIRSPGLGDTAMYLCATSRDRQPQHFGDGTRLSIL.

This clonotype occurred many times. The chain links TRBV5-1 to TRBJ2-5; TRBD1 agrees at 7 bases. V shed 7 bases and J 5 bases; nucleotides not matched to a gene: 5. This CDR3 has 12 amino acids. Per germline, CDR1 SGHRS and CDR2 YFSETQ. In DNA, the CDR3 is TGCGCCAGCGGGGGACAGAGGGAGACCCAGTACTTC. It translates to CASGGQRETQYF.

The chain employs TRBV29-1 and TRBJ2-3; D ambiguous. The V gene lost 4 bases and the J gene lost 0 bases, with 11 bases spanning the gap. CDR1 SQVTM and CDR2 ANQGSEA come from the germline V gene. The CDR3 totals 14 residues. CDR3 sequence reads: CSVATASSTDTQYF. The CDR3, as DNA: TGCAGCGTTGCGACTGCTAGTAGCACAGATACGCAGTATTTT.

Ten or more counts support this clonotype. This chain links TRBV9 with TRBJ2-1; possible D gene TRBD2, 6 bases. V gave up 3 bases and J gave up 1 base, with 8 bases separating them. Germline lookup yields CDR1 SGDLS and CDR2 YYNGEE. The CDR3 runs to 14 residues. CDR3 DNA: TGTGCCAGCAGCGGTAGCGGATCCTACAATGAGCAGTTCTTC. Its protein product is CASSGSGSYNEQFF.

The table lists this clonotype with a few counts. The J gene is TRBJ2-1, the V gene TRBV4-3; 9 nucleotides agree with TRBD1. CDR3 length: 19 residues. Germline V gene lookup returns CDR1 LGHNA and CDR2 YSLEER. V shed 0 bases and J 7 bases; nucleotides not matched to a gene: 16. CDR3 loop: CASSQDLTITGQGNNEQFF. CDR3 nucleotide sequence: TGCGCCAGCAGCCAAGATTTGACGATAACGGGACAGGGCAATAATGAGCAGTTCTTC.

In the case of this clonotype: This may be a read error, as it is one base from a much larger clone. This rearrangement joins TRBV15 to TRBJ2-1; TRBD1 is a possible D gene (5 bases). This CDR3 region has 15 residues. CDR1 and CDR2 from the germline V gene are LNHNV and YYDKDF (reference sequence). CDR3 nucleotide sequence: TGTCCCACCAGCAGAGATGGACATCCCTACAATGAGCAGTTCTTC. Protein product: CPTSRDGHPYNEQFF.

There are many counts of this clonotype. The V gene is TRBV7-8, the J gene TRBJ2-2; 7 bases line up with TRBD1. J lost 3 bases, V lost 7 bases, and 5 bases had no gene match. The CDR3 consists of 14 residues. Looked up from germline, CDR1 is SGHVS and CDR2 is FQNEAQ. The CDR3 sequence: CASIIGTDTGELFF. Here the CDR3 DNA reads TGTGCCAGCATTATCGGGACAGACACCGGGGAGCTGTTTTTT.

At least ten counts were recorded for this clonotype. This chain joins TRBV5-1 and TRBJ1-2; TRBD1 might be the D (6 bases). V was cut by 0 bases and J by 8 bases, with 14 bases left in between. Germline values: CDR1 SGHRS, CDR2 YFSETQ. The CDR3 loop spans 14 amino acids. CDR3: CASSLVAGVLGYTF. For the CDR3, the DNA is TGCGCCAGCAGCTTGGTCGCAGGGGTATTGGGCTACACCTTC.

At least ten counts were recorded for this clonotype. The chain employs TRBV27 and TRBJ1-2, with 8 bases lining up with TRBD1. This CDR3 has 15 residues. Germline V lookup: CDR1 MNHEY, CDR2 SMNVEV (reference sequence). V trimming: 7 bases; J trimming: 3 bases; junction bases outside the gene matches: 10. CDR3 region: CASTPGQGAHYGYTF. In DNA, the CDR3 is TGTGCCAGCACCCCCGGACAGGGCGCCCACTATGGCTACACCTTC.

This clonotype was seen at least ten times. The chain uses TRBV20-1 and TRBJ1-4; D unclear. Germline lookup yields CDR1 DFQATT and CDR2 SNEGSKA (reference sequence). The CDR3 runs 14 residues. V gave up 6 bases and J gave up 6 bases, with 17 bases separating them. The CDR3 sequence is CSATAMGLHEKLFF. CDR3 DNA: TGCAGTGCGACGGCGATGGGCCTCCATGAAAAACTGTTTTTT.

This clonotype was seen at least ten times. The rearrangement uses TRBV12-3 or TRBV12-4 and TRBJ2-5; D might be TRBD1 (6 bases). V was clipped by 6 bases and J by 7 bases, with 15 bases between them. The CDR3 length is 13 residues. This CDR3 is CASSQDSPGTQYF. The CDR3 region has the DNA TGTGCCAGCAGCCAGGACAGCCCGGGGACCCAGTACTTC.

In this sample, this clonotype turned up a few times. This rearrangement joins TRBV14 to TRBJ2-3, with TRBD1 identical over 10 bases. V lost 1 base, J lost 5 bases, and 3 bases stayed unmatched. The CDR3 is 15 amino acids. CDR1 SGHDN and CDR2 FVKESK come from the germline V gene. The CDR3 spells CASSQVGQGVDTQYF. The CDR3 nucleotides read TGTGCCAGCAGCCAAGTCGGACAGGGGGTAGATACGCAGTATTTT.

This clonotype was counted at least ten times. The chain uses TRBV7-2 and TRBJ1-2; 9 bases match TRBD1. The CDR3 consists of 15 residues. Germline CDR1 SGHTA, CDR2 FQGNSA. V lost 5 bases, J lost 7 bases, and 11 bases stayed unmatched. CDR3 nucleotides: TGTGCCAGCAGCATAACCGGGACAGGGTCAAGTGGCTACACCTTC. This translates into CASSITGTGSSGYTF.

This clonotype was recorded at least ten times. The V and J genes are TRBV7-9 and TRBJ1-3, with D perhaps matching TRBD1 (5 bases). CDR1 is SEHNR, CDR2 FQNEAQ, per germline (reference sequence). The CDR3 consists of 13 residues. V was trimmed by 4 bases and J by 2 bases, leaving 6 bases between them. CDR3 DNA sequence: TGTGCCAGCAGCTCGGACACTGGAAACACCATATATTTT. Its translation is CASSSDTGNTIYF.

There are many counts of this clonotype. The chain combines TRBV2 with TRBJ2-3; D ambiguous. This CDR3 is built from 11 residues. Germline V gives CDR1 SNHLY, CDR2 FYNNEI. Trimming removed 9 bases from V and 5 bases from J, with 9 bases in between. The CDR3 region is CASTVGDTQYF. CDR3 DNA: TGTGCCAGTACGGTAGGAGATACGCAGTATTTT.